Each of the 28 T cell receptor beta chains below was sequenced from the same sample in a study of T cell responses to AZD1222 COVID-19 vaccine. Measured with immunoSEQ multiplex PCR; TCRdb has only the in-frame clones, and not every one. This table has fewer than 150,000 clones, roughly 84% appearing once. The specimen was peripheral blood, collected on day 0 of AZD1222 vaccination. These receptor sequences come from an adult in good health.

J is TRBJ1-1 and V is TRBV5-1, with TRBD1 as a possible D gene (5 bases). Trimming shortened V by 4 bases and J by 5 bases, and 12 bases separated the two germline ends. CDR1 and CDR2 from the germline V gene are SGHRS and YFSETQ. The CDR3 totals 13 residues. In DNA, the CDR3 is TGCGCCAGCAGCGCGGGGGTAGGGACTGAAGCTTTCTTT. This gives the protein CASSAGVGTEAFF.

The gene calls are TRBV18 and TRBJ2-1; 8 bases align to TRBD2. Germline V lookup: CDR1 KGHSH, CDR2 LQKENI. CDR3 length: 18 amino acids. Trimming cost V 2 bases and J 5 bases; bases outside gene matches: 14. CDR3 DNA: TGTGCCAGCTCACCAACGATTGCGGGGGGTTATAGGGACAATGAGCAGTTCTTC. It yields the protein CASSPTIAGGYRDNEQFF.

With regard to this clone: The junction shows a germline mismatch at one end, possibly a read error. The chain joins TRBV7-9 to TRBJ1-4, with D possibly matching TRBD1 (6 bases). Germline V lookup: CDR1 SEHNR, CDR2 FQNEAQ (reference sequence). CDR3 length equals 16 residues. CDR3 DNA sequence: TGTGCCAGCAGCTTACCCCCCGGGACATCGTATGAGAAACTGTTTTTT. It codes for CASSLPPGTSYEKLFF.

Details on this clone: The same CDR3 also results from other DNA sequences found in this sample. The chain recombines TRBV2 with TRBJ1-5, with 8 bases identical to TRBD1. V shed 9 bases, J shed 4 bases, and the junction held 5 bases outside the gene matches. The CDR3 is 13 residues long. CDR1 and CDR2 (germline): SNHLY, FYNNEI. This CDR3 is CASRTGTNQPQHF. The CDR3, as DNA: TGTGCCAGTAGGACAGGGACAAATCAGCCCCAGCATTTT.

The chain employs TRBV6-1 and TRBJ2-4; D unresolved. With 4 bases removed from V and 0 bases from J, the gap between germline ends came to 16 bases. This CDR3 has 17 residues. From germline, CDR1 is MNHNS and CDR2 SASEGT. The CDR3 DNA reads TGTGCCAGCAGTGTGAAGCCCACCTCTATAGCCAAAAACATTCAGTACTTC. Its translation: CASSVKPTSIAKNIQYF.

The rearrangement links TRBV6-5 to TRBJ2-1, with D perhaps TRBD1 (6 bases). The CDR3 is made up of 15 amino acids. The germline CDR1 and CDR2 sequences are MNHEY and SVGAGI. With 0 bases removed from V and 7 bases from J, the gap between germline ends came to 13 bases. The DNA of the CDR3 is TGTGCCAGCAGTTACTCCCGGACAGTAGCGAATGAGCAGTTCTTC. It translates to CASSYSRTVANEQFF.

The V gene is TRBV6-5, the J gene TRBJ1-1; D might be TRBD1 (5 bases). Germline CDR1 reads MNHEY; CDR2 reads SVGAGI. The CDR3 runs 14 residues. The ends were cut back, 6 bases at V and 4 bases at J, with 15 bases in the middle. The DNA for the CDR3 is TGTGCCAGCAGCCCCACCCCCGGGGGCACTGAAGCTTTCTTT. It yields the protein CASSPTPGGTEAFF.

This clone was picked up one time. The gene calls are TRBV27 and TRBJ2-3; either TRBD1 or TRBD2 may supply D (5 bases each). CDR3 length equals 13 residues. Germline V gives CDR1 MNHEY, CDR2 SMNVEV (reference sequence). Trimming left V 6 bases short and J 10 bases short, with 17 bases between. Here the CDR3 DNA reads TGTGCCAGCAGCCATGAGGGGAGTGGGTCGCAGTATTTT. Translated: CASSHEGSGSQYF.

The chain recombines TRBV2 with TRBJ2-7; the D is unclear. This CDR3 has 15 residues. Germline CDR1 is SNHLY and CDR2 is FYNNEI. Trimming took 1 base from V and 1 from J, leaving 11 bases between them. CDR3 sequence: CASSEVWGASYEQYF. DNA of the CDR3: TGTGCCAGCAGTGAAGTCTGGGGTGCGTCCTACGAGCAGTACTTC.

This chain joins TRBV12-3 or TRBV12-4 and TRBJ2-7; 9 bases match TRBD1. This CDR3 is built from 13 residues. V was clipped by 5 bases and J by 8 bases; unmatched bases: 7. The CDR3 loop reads CASSPGQGVQQYF. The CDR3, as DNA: TGTGCCAGCAGTCCGGGACAGGGTGTACAGCAGTACTTC.

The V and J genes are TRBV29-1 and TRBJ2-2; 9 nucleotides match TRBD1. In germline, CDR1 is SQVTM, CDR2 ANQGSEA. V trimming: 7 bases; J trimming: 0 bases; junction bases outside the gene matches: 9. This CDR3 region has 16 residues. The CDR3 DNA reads TGCAGCGCCCGGACAGGGGCCCTACCGAACACCGGGGAGCTGTTTTTT. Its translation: CSARTGALPNTGELFF.

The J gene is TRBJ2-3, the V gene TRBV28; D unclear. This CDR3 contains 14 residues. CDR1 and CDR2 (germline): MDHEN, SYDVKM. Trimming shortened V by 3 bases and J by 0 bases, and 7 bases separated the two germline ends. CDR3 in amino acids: CASSLLKSTDTQYF. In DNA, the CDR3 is TGTGCCAGCAGTTTGTTAAAGAGCACAGATACGCAGTATTTT.

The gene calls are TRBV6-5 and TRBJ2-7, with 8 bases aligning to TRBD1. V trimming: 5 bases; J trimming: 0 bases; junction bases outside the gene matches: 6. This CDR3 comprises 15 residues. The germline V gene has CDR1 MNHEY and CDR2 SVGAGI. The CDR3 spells CASSPPGQGSYEQYF. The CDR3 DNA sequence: TGTGCCAGCAGTCCTCCAGGACAGGGCTCCTACGAGCAGTACTTC.

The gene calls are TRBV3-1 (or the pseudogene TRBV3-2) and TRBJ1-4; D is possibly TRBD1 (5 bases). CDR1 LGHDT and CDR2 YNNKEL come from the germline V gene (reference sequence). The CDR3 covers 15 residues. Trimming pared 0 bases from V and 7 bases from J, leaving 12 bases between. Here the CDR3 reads CASSQEGIQGEKLFF. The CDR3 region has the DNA TGTGCCAGCAGCCAAGAAGGGATCCAGGGTGAAAAACTGTTTTTT.

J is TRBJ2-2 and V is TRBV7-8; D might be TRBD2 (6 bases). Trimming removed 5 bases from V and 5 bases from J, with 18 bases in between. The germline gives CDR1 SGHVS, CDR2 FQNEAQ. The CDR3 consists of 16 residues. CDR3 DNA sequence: TGTGCCAGCAGCCCCCCGGGACTGACCTCGACCGGGGAGCTGTTTTTT. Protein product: CASSPPGLTSTGELFF.

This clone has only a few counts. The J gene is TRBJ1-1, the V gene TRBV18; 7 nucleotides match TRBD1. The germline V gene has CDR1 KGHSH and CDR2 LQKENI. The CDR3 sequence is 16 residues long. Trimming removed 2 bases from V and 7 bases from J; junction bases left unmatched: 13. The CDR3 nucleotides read TGTGCCAGCTCACCAACCGGACAGGTAAATAACGGTGAAGCTTTCTTT. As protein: CASSPTGQVNNGEAFF.

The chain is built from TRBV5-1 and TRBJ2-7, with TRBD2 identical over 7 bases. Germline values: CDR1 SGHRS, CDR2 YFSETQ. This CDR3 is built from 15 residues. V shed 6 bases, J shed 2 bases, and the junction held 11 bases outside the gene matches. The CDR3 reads CASTPGASGPYEQYF. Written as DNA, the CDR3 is TGCGCCAGCACCCCCGGGGCTAGCGGACCCTACGAGCAGTACTTC. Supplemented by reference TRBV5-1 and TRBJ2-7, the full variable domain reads KAGVTQTPRYLIKTRGQQVTLSCSPISGHRSVSWYQQTPGQGLQFLFEYFSETQRNKGNFPGRFSGRQFSNSRSEMNVSTLELGDSALYLCASTPGASGPYEQYFGPGTRLTVT.

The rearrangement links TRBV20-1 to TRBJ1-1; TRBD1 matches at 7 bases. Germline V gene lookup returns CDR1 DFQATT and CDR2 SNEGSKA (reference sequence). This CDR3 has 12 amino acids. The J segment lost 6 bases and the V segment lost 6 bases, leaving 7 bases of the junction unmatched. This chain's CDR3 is CSASLQGAEAFF. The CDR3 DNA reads TGCAGTGCCAGTTTGCAGGGGGCTGAAGCTTTCTTT.

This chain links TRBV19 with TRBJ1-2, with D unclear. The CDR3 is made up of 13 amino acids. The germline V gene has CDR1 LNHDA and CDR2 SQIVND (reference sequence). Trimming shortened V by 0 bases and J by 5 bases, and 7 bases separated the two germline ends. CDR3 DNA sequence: TGTGCCAGTAGTATAGATTTTCGGTATGGCTACACCTTC. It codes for CASSIDFRYGYTF.

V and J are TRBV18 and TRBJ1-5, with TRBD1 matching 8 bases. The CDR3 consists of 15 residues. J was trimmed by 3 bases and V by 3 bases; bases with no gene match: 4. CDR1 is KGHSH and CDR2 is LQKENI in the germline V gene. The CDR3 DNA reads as TGTGCCAGCTCACCCTCGGACAGGGACAATCAGCCCCAGCATTTT. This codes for CASSPSDRDNQPQHF.

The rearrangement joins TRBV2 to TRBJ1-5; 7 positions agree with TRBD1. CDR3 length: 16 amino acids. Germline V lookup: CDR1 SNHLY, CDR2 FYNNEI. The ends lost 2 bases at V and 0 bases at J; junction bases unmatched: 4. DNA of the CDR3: TGTGCCAGCAGTGAATGGACAGGCCTTAGCAATCAGCCCCAGCATTTT. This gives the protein CASSEWTGLSNQPQHF.

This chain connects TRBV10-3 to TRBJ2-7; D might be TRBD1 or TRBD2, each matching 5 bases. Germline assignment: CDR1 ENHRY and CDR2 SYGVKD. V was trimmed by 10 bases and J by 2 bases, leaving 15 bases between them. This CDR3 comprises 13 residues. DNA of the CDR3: TGTGCCACGATCCGGGACGGCACCTACGAGCAGTACTTC. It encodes CATIRDGTYEQYF.

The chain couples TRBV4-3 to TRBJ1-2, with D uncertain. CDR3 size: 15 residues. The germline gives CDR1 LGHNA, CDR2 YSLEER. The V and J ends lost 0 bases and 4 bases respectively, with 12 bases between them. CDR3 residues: CASSQEESGSYGYTF. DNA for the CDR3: TGCGCCAGCAGCCAAGAGGAATCGGGGAGCTATGGCTACACCTTC.

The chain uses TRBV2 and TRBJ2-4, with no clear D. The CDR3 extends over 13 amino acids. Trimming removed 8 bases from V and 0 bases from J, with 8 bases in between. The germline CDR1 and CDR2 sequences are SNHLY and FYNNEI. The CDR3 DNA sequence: TGTGCCAGCGATGCATTAGCCAAAAACATTCAGTACTTC. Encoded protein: CASDALAKNIQYF. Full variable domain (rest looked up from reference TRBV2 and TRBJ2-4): EPEVTQTPSHQVTQMGQEVILRCVPISNHLYFYWYRQILGQKVEFLVSFYNNEISEKSEIFDDQFSVERPDGSNFTLKIRSTKLEDSAMYFCASDALAKNIQYFGAGTRLSVL.

The chain's CDR3 is CASSVGGYEQYF. The CDR3 DNA follows: TGTGCCAGCAGCGTAGGGGGCTACGAGCAGTACTTC. This chain uses TRBV11-2 with TRBJ2-7, with D possibly TRBD1 on 6 matching bases. The germline V gene encodes CDR1 SGHAT and CDR2 FQNNGV. Trimming removed 5 bases at V and 3 bases at J, with 8 bases between. The length of the CDR3 is 12 residues.

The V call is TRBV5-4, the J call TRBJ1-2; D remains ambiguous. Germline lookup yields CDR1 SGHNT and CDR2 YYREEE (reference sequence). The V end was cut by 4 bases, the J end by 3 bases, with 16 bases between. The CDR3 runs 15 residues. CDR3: CASSPVGILDYGYTF. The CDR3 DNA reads TGTGCCAGCAGCCCGGTGGGTATTTTGGACTATGGCTACACCTTC.

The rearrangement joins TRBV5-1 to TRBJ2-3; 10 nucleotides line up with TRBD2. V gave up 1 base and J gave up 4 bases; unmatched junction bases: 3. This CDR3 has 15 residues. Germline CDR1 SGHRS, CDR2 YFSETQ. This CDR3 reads CASSLRAGGPDTQYF. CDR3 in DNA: TGCGCCAGCAGCTTGAGAGCGGGGGGGCCAGATACGCAGTATTTT.

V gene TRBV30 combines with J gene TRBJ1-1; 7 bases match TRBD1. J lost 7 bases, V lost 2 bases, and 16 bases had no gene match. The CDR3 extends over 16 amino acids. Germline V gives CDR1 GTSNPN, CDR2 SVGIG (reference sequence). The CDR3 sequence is CAWSPTILVGQDEAFF. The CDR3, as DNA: TGTGCCTGGAGTCCAACAATATTAGTCGGACAGGATGAAGCTTTCTTT.